This TCR beta chain originates from a study of OX40 agonist ivuxolimab in advanced cancers. The data were produced by immunoSEQ multiplex PCR, yet TCRdb's version contains in-frame clones alone and is incomplete. The sample lists approximately 68,000 clones, about 90% seen once, with roughly 0.72% in the top ten. V was pared by 8 bases and J by 5 bases, with 12 bases of the junction left unmatched. The CDR3 extends over 15 amino acids. Germline V gives CDR1 LNHNV, CDR2 YYDKDF (reference sequence). Here the sequenced sample was CD4+ or CD8+ T cells sorted from blood, taken in a trial of the OX40 agonist ivuxolimab. This sequence joins TRBV15 and TRBJ2-5, with TRBD1 matching over 9 bases. The TCR comes from an adult with an advanced solid tumor such as melanoma, head and neck, liver or kidney cancer. Here the CDR3 DNA reads TGTGCCACCCGGAGTGGGACAGGGTTTTTGGAGACCCAGTACTTC. This codes for CATRSGTGFLETQYF. Combining the CDR3 with reference TRBV15 and TRBJ2-5 gives the whole variable domain DAMVIQNPRYQVTQFGKPVTLSCSQTLNHNVMYWYQQKSSQAPKLLFHYYDKDFNNEADTPDNFQSRRPNTSFCFLDIRSPGLGDTAMYLCATRSGTGFLETQYFGPGTRLLVL.